This T cell receptor beta chain was found in a study of beta chain features in type 1 diabetes. The study, taken as a whole, reports: For Type 1 diabetes patients, all four CD4+ subsets carried TCRB CDR3s that were moderately but significantly shorter.

This clone came up a few times. The antigen remains unidentified. The isolated RNA, all of it, was reverse transcribed, so expressed TCRB transcripts were what got sequenced. Only in-frame clones appear in the TCRdb table, and some are missing; sequencing was by immunoSEQ multiplex PCR. Of 200,000 to 300,000 clones in the sample, about 15% were seen once. Per the germline V gene, CDR1 is MNHEY and CDR2 is SVGAGI. V was cut by 3 bases and J by 14 bases, with 17 bases left in between. The CDR3 is 13 amino acids. The clonotype originates from a man aged 30 to 45 with type 1 diabetes. This chain uses TRBV6-5 with TRBJ2-1, with D tentatively TRBD1 (6 bases). The sequenced sample consisted of naive CD4+ T cells from blood. CDR3 sequence (DNA): TGTGCCAGCAGTTATTCGAAGAGGCCAGGGGAGTTCTTC. This codes for CASSYSKRPGEFF.